The 21 T cell receptor beta chains listed next were all sequenced from one sample in a study of molecular identifiers for immune sequencing clone quantification. MiXCR, applied by TCRdb to the PCR reads, yields one record per CDR3 protein. Found here are hundreds of thousands of distinct CDR3 sequences, about 25% of them singletons; the top ten hold 0.7% to 0.95%. Source material: naive CD8+ T cells from blood, with Jurkat cell RNA spiked in. The sample's subset: FACS-sorted CD8+CD4-CCR7+CD45RA+ naive T cells. Every receptor here comes from a human donor in good health. Some libraries in this study had Jurkat cell RNA spiked in.

Only a few counts were recorded for this clonotype. V usage is TRBV6-2 or TRBV6-3 and J usage is TRBJ2-7; possibly TRBD1 for D (5 bases). The CDR3 consists of 14 residues. Trimming cost V 3 bases and J 9 bases, with 18 bases left between them. CDR1 MNHEY and CDR2 SVGEGT come from the germline V gene. CDR3 sequence: CASSYFGHLYGQYF. The CDR3 nucleotides are TGTGCCAGCAGTTATTTCGGACACCTTTATGGGCAGTACTTC.

This clonotype has a count of ten or more. The rearrangement joins TRBV19 to TRBJ2-6; D not certain. The CDR3 is 18 residues long. CDR1 LNHDA and CDR2 SQIVND come from the germline V gene (reference sequence). The germline V and J ends were trimmed by 1 base and 2 bases, with 15 bases remaining between them. Here the CDR3 DNA reads TGTGCCAGTAGTATAGCGAACCGATACGAGACTGGGGCCAACGTCCTGACTTTC. Translated: CASSIANRYETGANVLTF.

This clonotype was found many times. The chain carries TRBV3-1 and TRBJ2-2, with 10 bases matching TRBD2. This CDR3 region has 17 residues. Trimming cost V 4 bases and J 0 bases; bases outside gene matches: 5. The germline gives CDR1 LGHDT, CDR2 YNNKEL (reference sequence). The CDR3 coding sequence is TGTGCCAGCAGCCCCCCTAGCGGGGGAGCGAACACCGGGGAGCTGTTTTTT. Translating gives CASSPPSGGANTGELFF.

This clonotype was counted ten times or more. V gene TRBV9 combines with J gene TRBJ2-5; no clear D. CDR3 length: 13 amino acids. Germline assignment: CDR1 SGDLS and CDR2 YYNGEE. V was pared by 2 bases and J by 4 bases, with 9 bases between. CDR3 DNA: TGTGCCAGCAGCGTCCTCCCAGGAGAGACCCAGTACTTC. Protein product: CASSVLPGETQYF.

V and J are TRBV7-9 and TRBJ2-5; 14 positions match TRBD2. This CDR3 has 17 residues. V lost 5 bases, J lost 2 bases, and 7 bases stayed unmatched. CDR1 and CDR2 from the germline V gene are SEHNR and FQNEAQ (reference sequence). CDR3: CASSTGLAGVIQETQYF. The CDR3 coding sequence is TGTGCCAGCAGCACGGGACTAGCGGGGGTTATACAAGAGACCCAGTACTTC.

This clonotype has ten or more counts. The rearrangement uses TRBV6-6 and TRBJ2-7, with D possibly being TRBD2 (5 bases). Germline lookup yields CDR1 MNHNY and CDR2 SVGAGI (reference sequence). Deletions cut 5 bases from V and 7 bases from J, with 12 bases between. The CDR3 length is 12 residues. DNA for the CDR3: TGTGCCAGCAGTCACAGCGGTGTTGAGCAGTACTTC. Its translation is CASSHSGVEQYF.

This clonotype was seen a handful of times. The chain carries TRBV5-1 and TRBJ2-2; D not certain. Germline CDR1 reads SGHRS; CDR2 reads YFSETQ. V was pared by 0 bases and J by 1 base, with 10 bases between. The CDR3 is 16 residues long. CDR3 sequence reads: CASSLEVGENTGELFF. CDR3 coding DNA: TGCGCCAGCAGCTTGGAGGTTGGCGAGAACACCGGGGAGCTGTTTTTT. Together with reference TRBV5-1 and TRBJ2-2, the CDR3 gives the full variable domain: KAGVTQTPRYLIKTRGQQVTLSCSPISGHRSVSWYQQTPGQGLQFLFEYFSETQRNKGNFPGRFSGRQFSNSRSEMNVSTLELGDSALYLCASSLEVGENTGELFFGEGSRLTVL.

This chain links TRBV19 with TRBJ1-1, with D hard to call. Trimming removed 3 bases at V and 1 base at J, with 6 bases between. Germline V CDR1 and CDR2: LNHDA, SQIVND (reference sequence). The CDR3 runs 13 residues. The CDR3 DNA is TGTGCCAGTAGTATTTCTTGGAACACTGAAGCTTTCTTT. Residues: CASSISWNTEAFF.

This clonotype was detected many times. This rearrangement joins TRBV7-9 to TRBJ1-1; no reliable D call. Trimming took off 5 bases at V and 7 bases at J, with 11 bases between the two ends. CDR3 size: 12 residues. CDR1 SEHNR and CDR2 FQNEAQ come from the germline V gene (reference sequence). The CDR3 coding sequence is TGTGCCAGCAGCCCTCAGCGGGTTGAAGCTTTCTTT. The encoded protein is CASSPQRVEAFF.

The chain is built from TRBV6-2 or TRBV6-3 and TRBJ1-5, with 7 bases identical to TRBD1. The CDR3 has 14 amino acids. Trimming cost V 7 bases and J 1 base; bases outside gene matches: 4. Germline lookup yields CDR1 MNHEY and CDR2 SVGEGT. CDR3 sequence: CASTPGQSNQPQHF. DNA of the CDR3: TGTGCCAGCACCCCGGGACAGAGCAATCAGCCCCAGCATTTT.

A remark on this clonotype: A much more abundant neighbour one base away suggests this may be a read error. V usage is TRBV28 and J usage is TRBJ2-7; D is perhaps TRBD1 (6 bases). Germline-derived CDR1 and CDR2 are MDHEN and SYDVKM. The CDR3 loop spans 15 amino acids. CDR3 nucleotide sequence: TGTGCCAGCAGTTTGGACGACGACAGGATCCACGAGCAGCACTTC. Protein product: CASSLDDDRIHEQHF.

At least ten counts were recorded for this clonotype. The rearrangement links TRBV11-2 to TRBJ2-7; TRBD2 matches at 11 bases. Germline-derived CDR1 and CDR2 are SGHAT and FQNNGV. The CDR3 totals 15 residues. After removal of 2 bases from V and 5 bases from J, the junction contained 5 bases not matched to a gene. CDR3 sequence: CASSLHSGGANEQYF. The DNA of the CDR3 is TGTGCCAGCAGCTTACATAGCGGGGGGGCGAACGAGCAGTACTTC.

This clonotype was found many times. This chain joins TRBV6-2 or TRBV6-3 and TRBJ2-1; no clear D. V was trimmed by 6 bases and J by 7 bases, leaving 10 bases between them. This CDR3 contains 12 residues. Germline-derived CDR1 and CDR2 are MNHEY and SVGEGT. This chain's CDR3 is CASSSLGNEQFF. The CDR3 coding sequence is TGTGCCAGCAGCTCTTTGGGGAATGAGCAGTTCTTC.

The J gene is TRBJ1-3, the V gene TRBV3-1; D is unresolved. V lost 1 base and J lost 8, with 9 bases in between. Germline lookup yields CDR1 LGHDT and CDR2 YNNKEL (reference sequence). The CDR3 runs 13 residues. CDR3 protein: CASSQGGPDTIYF. As DNA, the CDR3 is TGTGCCAGCAGCCAAGGGGGTCCGGACACCATATATTTT.

To note about this clonotype: A much more abundant neighbour one base away suggests this may be a read error. The chain carries TRBV7-9 and TRBJ1-1; D is unclear. V gave up 8 bases and J gave up 8 bases, with 9 bases separating them. CDR3 length: 10 residues. CDR1 SEHNR and CDR2 FQNEAQ come from the germline V gene (reference sequence). The CDR3 DNA reads as TGTGCCAGCGGCTACATGGAAGCTTTCTTT. Amino acids: CASGYMEAFF.

In its sample, this clonotype was seen once. A much larger clone lies a single base off, so this may be a read error. The rearrangement uses TRBV6-2 or TRBV6-3 and TRBJ2-3, with D unclear. There are 13 residues in the CDR3. V lost 5 bases and J lost 6, with 12 bases in between. Germline CDR1 MNHEY, CDR2 SVGEGT. CDR3 loop: CASSRFVRDTQYF. CDR3 sequence (DNA): TGTGCCAGCAGTAGATTCGTGAGGGATACGCAGTATTTT.

This clonotype was recorded a few times. This rearrangement joins TRBV6-2 or TRBV6-3 to TRBJ2-6; tentative D call: TRBD2 (5 bases). The CDR3 is 17 residues long. Germline V lookup: CDR1 MNHEY, CDR2 SVGEGT. V was cut by 2 bases and J by 0 bases, with 11 bases left in between. In DNA, the CDR3 is TGTGCCAGCAGTTACGAGGGAAGGGCCTCTGGGGCCAACGTCCTGACTTTC. Protein: CASSYEGRASGANVLTF.

The J gene is TRBJ2-2, the V gene TRBV4-1, with 11 positions matching TRBD2. With V trimmed by 0 bases and J by 9 bases, 9 bases remained unmatched. CDR1 and CDR2 (germline): MGHRA, YSYEKL. The CDR3 is 17 amino acids. In DNA form, the CDR3 reads TGCGCCAGCAGCCAAGATTTGGCTAGCGGGGGGCGTAGGGAGCTGTTTTTT. Translated: CASSQDLASGGRRELFF.

This sequence joins TRBV12-3 or TRBV12-4 and TRBJ2-3; TRBD1 agrees at 8 bases. V dropped 3 bases and J dropped 2; count of bases not matched to a gene: 7. The CDR3 is 16 residues long. The CDR3, as DNA: TGTGCCAGCAGTTTCCCCGGGACAGGTAACACAGATACGCAGTATTTT. Its protein is CASSFPGTGNTDTQYF.

The chain uses TRBV18 and TRBJ2-3, with D maybe TRBD1 (6 bases). The V end was cut by 4 bases, the J end by 5 bases, with 10 bases between. CDR3 length: 13 residues. The germline V gene has CDR1 KGHSH and CDR2 LQKENI. CDR3 in amino acids: CASSRTGQDTQYF. CDR3 nucleotides: TGTGCCAGCTCACGTACAGGGCAAGATACGCAGTATTTT.

In its sample, this clonotype was seen a few times. V usage is TRBV27 and J usage is TRBJ2-1; 7 bases match TRBD2. V trimming: 5 bases; J trimming: 2 bases; junction bases outside the gene matches: 6. Germline-derived CDR1 and CDR2 are MNHEY and SMNVEV (reference sequence). The CDR3 runs to 15 residues. The CDR3 DNA follows: TGTGCCAGCAGTGCGTTCAGCGGGGCCTACAATGAGCAGTTCTTC. Protein: CASSAFSGAYNEQFF.